Each of the 5 T cell receptor beta chains below was sequenced from the same sample in a study of control samples from healthy donors and cancer patients. Only in-frame clones appear in the TCRdb table, and some are missing; sequencing was by immunoSEQ multiplex PCR. The repertoire holds roughly 400,000 clones, with around 90% as singletons. Sequencing was done on a sample of PBMCs. The source of these receptors is a man between 35 and 55 years old with head and neck cancer.

This chain joins TRBV28 and TRBJ1-6; no reliable D call. CDR1 and CDR2 from the germline V gene are MDHEN and SYDVKM. The CDR3 is 13 residues long. Trimming stripped 2 bases from V and 10 bases from J, with 9 bases between. Here the CDR3 reads CASSLEGGSPLHF. The CDR3 coding sequence is TGTGCCAGCAGTTTAGAGGGTGGATCACCCCTCCACTTT.

The chain employs TRBV9 and TRBJ2-3; the D gene is possibly TRBD2 (5 bases). Deletions cut 3 bases from V and 2 bases from J, with 13 bases between. CDR1 is SGDLS and CDR2 is YYNGEE in the germline V gene. There are 15 residues in the CDR3. The CDR3 loop is CASSASTISTDTQYF. DNA for the CDR3: TGTGCCAGCAGCGCTTCGACTATCTCCACAGATACGCAGTATTTT.

This chain connects TRBV6-5 to TRBJ2-7, with a tentative D call TRBD1 (5 bases). Germline CDR1 reads MNHEY; CDR2 reads SVGAGI. Trimming shortened V by 2 bases and J by 0 bases, and 11 bases separated the two germline ends. The CDR3 has 15 residues. The DNA for the CDR3 is TGTGCCAGCAGTTACCGCAGGGTCAGCTCCTACGAGCAGTACTTC. It specifies CASSYRRVSSYEQYF.

The gene calls are TRBV5-5 and TRBJ1-1, with no clear D. Germline CDR1 is SGHKS and CDR2 is YYEKEE (reference sequence). This CDR3 is 14 amino acids long. V lost 3 bases to trimming and J lost 6 bases, with 15 bases between them. For the CDR3, the DNA is TGTGCCAGCAGCTCCGGAGTGGCGGACCCTGAAGCTTTCTTT. It yields the protein CASSSGVADPEAFF.

The chain recombines TRBV7-3 with TRBJ2-2; 8 bases line up with TRBD2. The CDR3 is 17 residues long. Germline V lookup: CDR1 SGHTA, CDR2 FQGTGA. The V and J ends lost 5 bases and 0 bases, in that order; junction bases with no gene match: 8. CDR3: CASSRGGGRTNTGELFF. The CDR3 DNA reads as TGTGCCAGCAGCCGAGGCGGGGGGCGAACGAACACCGGGGAGCTGTTTTTT.